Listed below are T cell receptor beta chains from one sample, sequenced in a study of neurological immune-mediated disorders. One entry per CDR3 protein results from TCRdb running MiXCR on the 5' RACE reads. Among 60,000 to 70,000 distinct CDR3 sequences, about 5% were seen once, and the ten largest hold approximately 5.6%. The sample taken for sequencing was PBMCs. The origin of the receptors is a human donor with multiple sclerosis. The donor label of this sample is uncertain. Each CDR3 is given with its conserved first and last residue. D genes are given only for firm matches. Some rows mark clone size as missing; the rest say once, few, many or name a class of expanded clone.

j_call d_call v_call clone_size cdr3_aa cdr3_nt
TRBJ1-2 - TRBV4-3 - CASSQDRESGWDYGYTF TGCGCCAGCAGCCAAGATCGGGAGTCAGGGTGGGACTATGGCTACACCTTC
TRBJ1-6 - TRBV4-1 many CASSPGPPRRANSPLHF TGCGCCAGCAGCCCGGGCCCCCCTAGGAGGGCGAATTCACCCCTCCACTTT
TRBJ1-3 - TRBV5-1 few CASSLARISGNTIYF TGCGCCAGCAGCTTGGCCCGGATATCTGGAAACACCATATATTTT
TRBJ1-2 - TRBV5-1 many CASSSGVSNYGYTF TGCGCCAGCAGCTCAGGGGTTTCTAACTATGGCTACACCTTC
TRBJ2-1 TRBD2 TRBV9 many CASSVVERGGNEQFF TGTGCCAGCAGCGTAGTTGAGCGGGGGGGCAATGAGCAGTTCTTC
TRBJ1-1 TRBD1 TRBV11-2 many CASSLQGAYTEAFF TGTGCCAGCAGCTTACAGGGGGCCTACACTGAAGCTTTCTTT
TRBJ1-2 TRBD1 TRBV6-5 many CASSRDRGAGYGYTF TGTGCCAGCAGTCGGGACAGGGGAGCGGGGTATGGCTACACCTTC
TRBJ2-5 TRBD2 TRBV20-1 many CSARGAGGETQYF TGCAGTGCTAGAGGGGCGGGGGGTGAGACCCAGTACTTC
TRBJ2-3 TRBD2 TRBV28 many CASRIAGGPPSTDTQYF TGTGCCAGCAGAATAGCGGGGGGTCCGCCTAGCACAGATACGCAGTATTTT
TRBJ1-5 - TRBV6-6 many CASTQVSNSNQPQHF TGTGCCAGCACCCAGGTTTCGAATAGCAATCAGCCCCAGCATTTT
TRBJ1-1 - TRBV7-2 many CASSLIVNTEAFF TGTGCCAGCAGCTTAATTGTGAACACTGAAGCTTTCTTT
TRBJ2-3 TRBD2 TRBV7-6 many CASSPYSGGSTDTQYF TGTGCCAGCAGCCCCTATAGCGGGGGTAGCACAGATACGCAGTATTTT
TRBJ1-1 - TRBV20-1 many CSARGTPSGGGTEAFF TGCAGTGCTAGAGGGACCCCCTCGGGGGGCGGAACTGAAGCTTTCTTT
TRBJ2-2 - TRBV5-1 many CASSLDDRNTGELFF TGCGCCAGCAGCTTGGATGACAGAAACACCGGGGAGCTGTTTTTT
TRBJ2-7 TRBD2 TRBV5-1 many CASSLDSGATYEQYF TGCGCCAGCAGCTTGGATAGCGGGGCGACCTACGAGCAGTACTTC
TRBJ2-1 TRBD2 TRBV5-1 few CASSSGTSGLYNEQFF TGCGCCAGCAGTTCCGGGACTAGCGGACTTTACAATGAGCAGTTCTTC
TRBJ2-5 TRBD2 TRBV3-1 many CASSQVPAGGQETQYF TGTGCCAGCAGCCAAGTTCCAGCGGGGGGACAAGAGACCCAGTACTTC
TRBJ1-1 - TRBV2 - CASSNLVGGSTEAFF TGTGCCAGCAGCAACCTTGTGGGCGGGAGCACTGAAGCTTTCTTT
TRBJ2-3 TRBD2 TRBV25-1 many CASSEISGGAWRTDTQYF TGTGCCAGCAGTGAAATAAGCGGGGGGGCCTGGCGCACAGATACGCAGTATTTT
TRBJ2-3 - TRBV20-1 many CSALPSGALLNTQYF TGCAGTGCTCTGCCCTCGGGGGCCCTTTTGAATACGCAGTATTTT
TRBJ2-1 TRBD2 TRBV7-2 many CASSTRTSGGADEQFF TGTGCCAGCAGCACCCGGACTAGCGGGGGTGCGGATGAGCAGTTCTTC
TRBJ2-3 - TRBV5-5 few CASSFPSTDTQYF TGTGCCAGCAGCTTCCCTAGCACAGATACGCAGTATTTT
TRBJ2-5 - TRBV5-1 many CASSLESVGQETQYF TGCGCCAGCAGCTTGGAGTCAGTAGGACAAGAGACCCAGTACTTC
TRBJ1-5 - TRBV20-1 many CSARRQNNQPQHF TGCAGTGCTAGAAGACAGAACAATCAGCCCCAGCATTTT
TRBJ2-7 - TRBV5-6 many CASSLTINYEQYF TGTGCCAGCAGCTTGACAATTAACTACGAGCAGTACTTC
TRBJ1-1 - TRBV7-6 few CASRKGGPYTEAFF TGTGCCAGCAGGAAGGGAGGACCGTACACTGAAGCTTTCTTT
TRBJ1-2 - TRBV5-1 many CASSLAGGRGSGYTF TGCGCCAGCAGCTTGGCCGGCGGCAGGGGAAGTGGCTACACCTTC
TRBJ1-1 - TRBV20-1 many CSARSFTEAFF TGCAGTGCTAGGTCCTTCACTGAAGCTTTCTTT
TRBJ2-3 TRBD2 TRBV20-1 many CSARELAGGRRDTQYF TGCAGTGCTAGGGAACTAGCGGGGGGGCGGAGGGATACGCAGTATTTT
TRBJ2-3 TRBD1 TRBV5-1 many CASSVYRDRSRDTQYF TGCGCCAGCAGCGTATACCGGGACAGGTCTCGAGATACGCAGTATTTT
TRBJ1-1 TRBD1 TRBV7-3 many CASSETGGTEAFF TGTGCCAGCAGCGAAACAGGGGGCACTGAAGCTTTCTTT
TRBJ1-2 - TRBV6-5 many CASKVPGRFYGYTF TGTGCCAGCAAAGTTCCGGGACGGTTCTATGGCTACACCTTC
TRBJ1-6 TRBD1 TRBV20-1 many CSAAKTGSSYNSPLHF TGCAGTGCGGCAAAGACAGGGAGCTCCTATAATTCACCCCTCCACTTT
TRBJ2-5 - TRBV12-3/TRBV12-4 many CASSLGGGRETQYF TGTGCCAGCAGTCTTGGGGGGGGCCGAGAGACCCAGTACTTC
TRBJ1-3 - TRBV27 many CASAAGSGNTIYF TGTGCCAGCGCGGCAGGCTCTGGAAACACCATATATTTT
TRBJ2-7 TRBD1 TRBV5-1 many CASSLGQGATSFEQYF TGCGCCAGCAGCCTGGGACAGGGGGCGACGTCGTTCGAGCAGTACTTC
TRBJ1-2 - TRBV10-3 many CAISDPGPRGDYGYTF TGTGCCATCAGTGATCCGGGGCCCAGGGGCGACTATGGCTACACCTTC
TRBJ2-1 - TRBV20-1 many CSARARAAGNRDEQFF TGCAGTGCTAGAGCCCGGGCCGCCGGGAATCGGGATGAGCAGTTCTTC
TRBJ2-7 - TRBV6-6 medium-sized CASSYSFLYEQYF TGTGCCAGCAGTTACTCGTTCCTCTACGAGCAGTACTTC
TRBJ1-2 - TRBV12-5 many CASGFPRAGYGYTF TGTGCTAGTGGTTTCCCCAGGGCAGGGTATGGCTACACCTTC
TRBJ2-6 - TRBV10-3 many CAIGRPGSSGANVLTF TGTGCCATCGGCAGACCTGGGTCCTCTGGGGCCAACGTCCTGACTTTC
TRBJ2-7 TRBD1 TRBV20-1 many CSARRQGAGEQYF TGCAGTGCTAGGCGGCAGGGGGCGGGCGAGCAGTACTTC
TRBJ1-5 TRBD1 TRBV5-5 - CASSSGTGITINQPQHF TGTGCCAGCAGCTCCGGGACAGGGATAACAATCAATCAGCCCCAGCATTTT
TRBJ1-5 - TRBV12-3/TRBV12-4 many CASSAGLYSNQPQHF TGTGCCAGCAGTGCGGGACTTTATAGCAATCAGCCCCAGCATTTT
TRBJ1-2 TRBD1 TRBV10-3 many CAISGNPGRGGSDGGYTF TGTGCCATCAGTGGGAATCCCGGCAGGGGGGGGTCAGATGGAGGCTACACCTTC
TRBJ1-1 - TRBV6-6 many CASSYSAEAFF TGTGCCAGCAGTTACTCCGCTGAAGCTTTCTTT
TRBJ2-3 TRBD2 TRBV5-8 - CARSLGGAGTDTQYF TGTGCAAGGAGCTTGGGAGGGGCAGGGACAGATACGCAGTATTTT
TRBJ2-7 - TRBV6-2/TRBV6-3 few CASSYSTEGDEQYF TGTGCCAGCAGTTACTCGACGGAAGGGGACGAGCAGTACTTC
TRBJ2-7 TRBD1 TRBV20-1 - CSARDLSWDRGSYEQYF TGCAGTGCTAGAGATCTGTCATGGGACAGGGGATCCTACGAGCAGTACTTC
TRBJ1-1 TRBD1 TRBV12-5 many CASGIPQGSRAEAFF TGTGCTAGTGGTATCCCACAGGGGAGCAGGGCTGAAGCTTTCTTT
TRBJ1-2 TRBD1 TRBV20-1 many CSFLHQGAEINYGYTF TGCAGTTTCCTTCACCAGGGGGCGGAGATTAACTATGGCTACACCTTC
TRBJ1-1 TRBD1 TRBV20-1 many CSAHGQGGTEAFF TGCAGTGCTCATGGACAGGGAGGGACTGAAGCTTTCTTT
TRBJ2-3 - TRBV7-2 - CASSGGVLTDTQYF TGTGCCAGCAGCGGCGGGGTCCTCACAGATACGCAGTATTTT
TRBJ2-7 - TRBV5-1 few CASSTQPSGTAYEQYF TGCGCCAGCAGCACTCAACCGTCCGGGACGGCCTACGAGCAGTACTTC
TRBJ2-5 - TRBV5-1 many CASSLEEETQYF TGCGCCAGCAGCTTGGAGGAGGAGACCCAGTACTTC
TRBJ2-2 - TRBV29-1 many CSVSLGITGELFF TGCAGCGTTTCGTTGGGGATCACCGGGGAGCTGTTTTTT
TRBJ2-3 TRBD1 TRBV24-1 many CATIPGTGLIDTQYF TGTGCCACCATACCCGGGACAGGGCTTATAGATACGCAGTATTTT
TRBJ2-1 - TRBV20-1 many CSARDIYSYNEQFF TGCAGTGCTAGAGATATTTACAGCTACAATGAGCAGTTCTTC